The clone carrying this TCR beta chain came up a few times. Its antigen is not known. There were TCR beta CDR3 regions amplified from RNA transcripts. HTBI primers drove first-round RT-PCR of the TCR CDR3. TCRdb re-called the multiplex PCR reads with MiXCR, one entry per CDR3 protein. The table has a few hundred thousand distinct CDR3 sequences, approximately 14% seen once. This sample was included in a study of T cells in Graves' hyperthyroidism and ophthalmopathy. V was clipped by 5 bases and J by 4 bases; unmatched bases: 6. Per germline, CDR1 KGHDR and CDR2 SFDVKD. The CDR3 totals 16 residues. General study findings and limits: Blood also contained most expanded thyroid clonotypes above 0.001.

Lactation, pregnancy, other autoimmune disease or uncontrolled infection excluded patients. Used for diagnoses were clinical symptoms, serum thyroxine and TRAb, thyroid ultrasound and orbital computed tomography. The receptor was isolated from a woman aged 30 to 39 with Graves' ophthalmopathy. Sequenced input: blood. V is TRBV24-1 and J is TRBJ2-3, with TRBD2 identical over 12 bases. The CDR3 DNA is TGTGCCACCAGTGGTTCACTAGCGGGGGGCCCAGATACGCAGTATTTT. Translation gives CATSGSLAGGPDTQYF.